This paragraph reports one T cell receptor (beta chain). Its specificity is unknown. These data come from a study of blood T cells in healthy people across ages. Study in general: In model experiments, template switching was able to capture about one barcoded beta molecule for every two T cells that were present.

Study-wide findings and caveats: Measured against age, TCR beta diversity per million T cells decreased in a roughly linear manner.

For the second PCR, which ran for about 6 to 11 cycles, a sample-barcoded 5' primer and a J-beta primer mix were used. From the 5' RACE reads, TCRdb called clonotypes with MiXCR, one entry per CDR3 protein. The sample shows some 760,000 distinct CDR3 sequences, roughly 25% of them seen only once. J gave up 5 bases and V 6 bases, and 9 bases lay outside the gene matches. Germline lookup yields CDR1 ENHRY and CDR2 SYGVKD. The CDR3 has 16 amino acids. Another study also made use of these data, one on T cells of mothers and their children. That investigation notes: All extracted RNA went into cDNA synthesis, around 1.4 ug per 15 ul. Using the M1S primer, the second PCR added sample barcodes along with 2-4 random nucleotides.

This receptor was identified in a boy aged 5 to 17 in good health. The V call is TRBV10-3, the J call TRBJ1-6; TRBD1 matches 8 bases. The material sequenced was blood. The CDR3 spells CAIRNQGAQDNSPLHF. As DNA, the CDR3 is TGTGCCATCAGAAACCAGGGGGCGCAGGATAATTCACCCCTCCACTTT.